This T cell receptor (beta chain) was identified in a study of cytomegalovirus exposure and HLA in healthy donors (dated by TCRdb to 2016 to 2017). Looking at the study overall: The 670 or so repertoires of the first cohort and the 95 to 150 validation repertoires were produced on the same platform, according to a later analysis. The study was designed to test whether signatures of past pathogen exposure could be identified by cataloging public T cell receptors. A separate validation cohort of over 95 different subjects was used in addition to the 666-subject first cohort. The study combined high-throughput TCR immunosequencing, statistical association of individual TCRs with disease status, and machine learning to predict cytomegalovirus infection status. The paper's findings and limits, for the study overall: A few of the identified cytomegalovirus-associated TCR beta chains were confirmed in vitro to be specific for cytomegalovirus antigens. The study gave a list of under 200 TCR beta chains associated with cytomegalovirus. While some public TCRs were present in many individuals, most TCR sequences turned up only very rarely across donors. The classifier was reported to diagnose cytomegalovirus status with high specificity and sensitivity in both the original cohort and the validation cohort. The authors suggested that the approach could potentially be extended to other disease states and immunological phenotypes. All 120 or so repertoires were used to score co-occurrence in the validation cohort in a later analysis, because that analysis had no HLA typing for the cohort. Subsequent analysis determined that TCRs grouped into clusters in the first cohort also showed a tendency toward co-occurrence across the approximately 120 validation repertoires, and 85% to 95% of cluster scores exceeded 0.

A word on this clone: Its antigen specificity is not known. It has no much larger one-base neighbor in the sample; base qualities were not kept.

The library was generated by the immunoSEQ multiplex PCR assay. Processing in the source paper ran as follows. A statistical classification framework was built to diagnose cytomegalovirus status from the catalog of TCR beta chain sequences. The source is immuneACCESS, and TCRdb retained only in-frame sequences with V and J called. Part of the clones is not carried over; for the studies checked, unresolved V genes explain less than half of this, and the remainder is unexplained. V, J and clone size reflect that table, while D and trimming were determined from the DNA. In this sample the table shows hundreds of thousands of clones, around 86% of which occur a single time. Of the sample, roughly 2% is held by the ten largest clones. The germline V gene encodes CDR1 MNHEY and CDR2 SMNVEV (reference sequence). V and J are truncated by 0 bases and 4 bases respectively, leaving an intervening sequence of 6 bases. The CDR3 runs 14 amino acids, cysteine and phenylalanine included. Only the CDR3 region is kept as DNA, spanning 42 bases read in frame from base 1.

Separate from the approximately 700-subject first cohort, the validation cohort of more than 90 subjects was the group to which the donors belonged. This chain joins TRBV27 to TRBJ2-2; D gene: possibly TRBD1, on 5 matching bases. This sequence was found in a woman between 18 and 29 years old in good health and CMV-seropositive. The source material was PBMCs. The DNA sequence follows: TGTGCCAGCAGTTTATCTGGGGCCACCGGGGAGCTGTTTTTT. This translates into CASSLSGATGELFF.